This T cell receptor beta chain was recorded in a study of shared clonotypes between healthy human individuals. Findings of the study overall: All-four-donor shared clonotypes had higher generation probabilities than non-shared clonotypes did.

On this clone: Its specificity is unknown.

How the authors handled the data: In the immunoSEQ data, sequences were junction-only and lacked quality scores, so filtering differed. Assay: immunoSEQ multiplex PCR; the TCRdb copy retains only in-frame clones and omits some. V and J calls and clone size are copied from that table; D and trimming were computed from the DNA. The table has approximately 940,000 clones, around 80% seen once. The sequence was collected from a man aged 18 to 30 in good health. The sample taken for sequencing was memory CD4+ T cells sorted from blood. The subset denotes: CD45RA-negative fraction.

CDR3 sequence (DNA): TGTGCCAGCAGCCCGGGACTCATCACAGATACGCAGTATTTT. This sequence encodes CASSPGLITDTQYF. The chain joins TRBV6-5 to TRBJ2-3, with D perhaps matching TRBD2 (6 bases). The CDR3 runs to 14 residues. The germline V gene encodes CDR1 MNHEY and CDR2 SVGAGI. The V end was cut by 6 bases, the J end by 2 bases, with 12 bases between.